Following are 18 T cell receptor beta chains from one sample sequenced in a study of cytomegalovirus exposure and HLA in healthy donors. The PCR used 60 Vbeta and 13 Jbeta primers. Sequenced by immunoSEQ multiplex PCR; TCRdb stores in-frame clones only, minus some. Of 120,000 or so clones in the sample, around 80% were seen once. Sequenced: PBMCs. Receptors originate from a woman aged 55-75 years in good health and CMV-seropositive.

In regard to this clone: One end of the junction varies from germline; a read error may be responsible. V gene TRBV7-7 combines with J gene TRBJ2-3, with D possibly matching TRBD1 (5 bases). The CDR3 contains 13 residues. Germline CDR1 SSHAT, CDR2 FNYEAQ (reference sequence). CDR3 coding DNA: TGTGCCAGCAGCCTAGACAGCACAAATACGCAGTATTTT. As protein: CASSLDSTNTQYF.

CDR3 DNA: TGCGCCAGCAGCCCTAGGACTAGCGGGAGAGGCTTGTACAATGAGCAGTTCTTC. This gives the protein CASSPRTSGRGLYNEQFF. The chain recombines TRBV5-1 with TRBJ2-1; the match to TRBD2 covers 13 bases. V lost 4 bases to trimming and J lost 4 bases; unmatched junction nucleotides: 11. Germline V gene lookup returns CDR1 SGHRS and CDR2 YFSETQ. This CDR3 has 18 amino acids.

V and J are TRBV18 and TRBJ1-1; D is unclear. CDR1 and CDR2 from the germline V gene are KGHSH and LQKENI. This CDR3 contains 13 residues. V was cut by 0 bases and J by 5 bases, with 7 bases left in between. CDR3 residues: CASSPPSVTEAFF. The CDR3 bases are TGTGCCAGCTCACCACCGTCGGTAACTGAAGCTTTCTTT.

The chain employs TRBV6-1 and TRBJ2-7, with 11 bases lining up with TRBD2. V dropped 0 bases and J dropped 2; count of bases not matched to a gene: 6. The germline V gene has CDR1 MNHNS and CDR2 SASEGT. The CDR3 consists of 17 residues. The CDR3 region has the DNA TGTGCCAGCAGTGAAGCTCCAATAGCGGGAGGGCCCTACGAGCAGTACTTC. Residues: CASSEAPIAGGPYEQYF.

This clone was observed once. The V and J genes are TRBV6-4 and TRBJ2-5; weak D call: TRBD2 (6 bases). Germline V gene sequence: CDR1 MRHNA, CDR2 SNTAGT. Trimming took 2 bases from V and 7 from J, leaving 11 bases between them. This CDR3 spans 13 amino acids. The CDR3 is CASSDLVGGTQYF. CDR3 sequence (DNA): TGTGCCAGCAGTGACCTCGTCGGGGGGACCCAGTACTTC.

The rearrangement joins TRBV20-1 to TRBJ2-5; possibly TRBD2 for D (5 bases). The germline V gene encodes CDR1 DFQATT and CDR2 SNEGSKA (reference sequence). The germline V and J ends were trimmed by 0 bases and 14 bases, with 13 bases remaining between them. The CDR3 extends over 11 amino acids. The CDR3 region is CSARDLVREYF. The CDR3 DNA is TGCAGTGCTAGAGATCTCGTGAGGGAATACTTC.

V is TRBV7-9 and J is TRBJ2-7, with a tentative D call TRBD2 (5 bases). Germline-derived CDR1 and CDR2 are SEHNR and FQNEAQ (reference sequence). The CDR3 length is 13 residues. Trimming removed 5 bases from V and 2 bases from J, with 10 bases in between. The CDR3 DNA sequence: TGTGCCAGCAGCCCGTCCGGGACCTACGAGCAGTACTTC. As protein: CASSPSGTYEQYF.

V and J are TRBV7-8 and TRBJ2-2; 10 nucleotides agree with TRBD2. The CDR3 totals 16 residues. Germline values: CDR1 SGHVS, CDR2 FQNEAQ. J was trimmed by 2 bases and V by 1 base; bases with no gene match: 1. The CDR3 spells CASSLVLAGNTGELFF. The CDR3 DNA is TGTGCCAGCAGCTTAGTACTAGCGGGAAACACCGGGGAGCTGTTTTTT.

The gene calls are TRBV25-1 and TRBJ1-4, with a weak D call TRBD1 (5 bases). Germline V CDR1 and CDR2: MGHDK, SYGVNS. There are 14 residues in the CDR3. Deletions cut 4 bases from V and 2 bases from J, with 8 bases between. CDR3 sequence reads: CASSVGLTNEKLFF. CDR3 DNA: TGTGCCAGCAGTGTGGGACTCACTAATGAAAAACTGTTTTTT.

The CDR3 nucleotides are TGTGCCAGCAGCGGGACAGGGGAAGAGACCCAGTACTTC. It codes for CASSGTGEETQYF. The chain is built from TRBV9 and TRBJ2-5, with 9 positions matching TRBD1. CDR1 SGDLS and CDR2 YYNGEE come from the germline V gene. The CDR3 consists of 13 residues. The ends lost 3 bases at V and 3 bases at J; junction bases unmatched: 0.

The rearrangement links TRBV19 to TRBJ1-5, with a possible D match to TRBD1 (5 bases). Trimming pared 6 bases from V and 2 bases from J, leaving 14 bases between. The CDR3 extends over 15 amino acids. Germline V gene lookup returns CDR1 LNHDA and CDR2 SQIVND (reference sequence). CDR3 region: CASSGTDSGNQPQHF. The CDR3 DNA follows: TGTGCCAGTAGCGGAACCGACAGTGGCAATCAGCCCCAGCATTTT. The complete variable domain, with remaining parts taken from reference TRBV19 and TRBJ1-5, reads DGGITQSPKYLFRKEGQNVTLSCEQNLNHDAMYWYRQDPGQGLRLIYYSQIVNDFQKGDIAEGYSVSREKKESFPLTVTSAQKNPTAFYLCASSGTDSGNQPQHFGDGTRLSIL.

CDR3 in DNA: TGTGCCTGGAGGGGGGTGGGACAGGGACACGAGCAGTACTTC. This encodes CAWRGVGQGHEQYF. This chain joins TRBV30 and TRBJ2-5, with TRBD1 identical over 9 bases. The DNA end is a closer match to TRBJ2-7, so the J assignment may be wrong. The CDR3 is 14 amino acids. Germline V lookup: CDR1 GTSNPN, CDR2 SVGIG (reference sequence).

The V call is TRBV10-3, the J call TRBJ2-3; TRBD2 might be the D (5 bases). V was cut by 6 bases and J by 9 bases, with 13 bases left in between. Germline V gives CDR1 ENHRY, CDR2 SYGVKD. The CDR3 totals 12 residues. The CDR3 reads CAISSIRETQYF. The CDR3 DNA reads as TGTGCCATCAGCTCTATCCGGGAAACGCAGTATTTT.

The chain joins TRBV7-7 to TRBJ2-5, with TRBD2 as a possible D gene (6 bases). Trimming stripped 1 base from V and 7 bases from J, with 19 bases between. This CDR3 contains 16 residues. CDR1 is SSHAT, CDR2 FNYEAQ, per germline (reference sequence). CDR3 loop: CASSLDGSGARGTQYF. In nucleotides, the CDR3 is TGTGCCAGCAGCTTAGACGGGTCGGGAGCGCGTGGGACCCAGTACTTC.

This chain links TRBV7-9 with TRBJ1-1; 8 bases line up with TRBD1. The V gene end was trimmed by 5 bases and the J gene end by 4 bases; junction bases not matched to a gene: 6. The CDR3 runs 14 residues. The germline V gene encodes CDR1 SEHNR and CDR2 FQNEAQ (reference sequence). CDR3 nucleotides: TGTGCCAGCAGCATGGACAGGGTCGGCACTGAAGCTTTCTTT. Its translation is CASSMDRVGTEAFF.

The V gene is TRBV27, the J gene TRBJ2-1; no firm D call. CDR1 MNHEY and CDR2 SMNVEV come from the germline V gene (reference sequence). The CDR3 has 12 amino acids. V was trimmed by 6 bases and J by 4 bases, leaving 7 bases between them. CDR3: CASRLNYNEQFF. The CDR3 bases are TGTGCCAGCAGACTCAATTACAATGAGCAGTTCTTC.

The chain carries TRBV19 and TRBJ2-2; 10 nucleotides agree with TRBD1. This CDR3 is built from 14 residues. Looked up from germline, CDR1 is LNHDA and CDR2 is SQIVND (reference sequence). Trimming at V came to 6 bases and at J to 7 bases, leaving 5 bases not matched to a gene. Written as DNA, the CDR3 is TGTGCCAGTAGGACAGGGGGCGCCGGCGGGGAGCTGTTTTTT. This gives the protein CASRTGGAGGELFF.

The chain links TRBV9 to TRBJ2-1; 8 nucleotides line up with TRBD2. V shed 4 bases and J 8 bases; nucleotides not matched to a gene: 14. This CDR3 comprises 16 residues. Per the germline V gene, CDR1 is SGDLS and CDR2 is YYNGEE. The CDR3 coding sequence is TGTGCCAGCAGCCCTAAAGCGGGGGATCCCTGGGATGAGCAGTTCTTC. It translates to CASSPKAGDPWDEQFF.